This T cell receptor (beta chain) is from a study of blood T cell repertoires in COVID-19. About the study: Material from acute and convalescent COVID-19 was sourced from the United States, Italy and Spain.

Here immunoSEQ multiplex PCR was the method, and the copy in TCRdb shows in-frame clones only, minus some. This sample has a few hundred thousand clones, with about 87% found just once. The germline V gene encodes CDR1 MNHEY and CDR2 SVGAGI. Between the trimmed V and J ends, which lost 0 bases and 1 base, there was a span of 4 bases. The CDR3 has 13 residues. Seattle's cohort entered during active infection and was followed longitudinally. V and J are TRBV6-5 and TRBJ2-7; D is undetermined. This sequence originates from a woman between 45 and 60 years old with COVID-19, enrolled during active disease. Sample: peripheral blood. The CDR3 sequence is CASSYSLSYEQYF. The CDR3 DNA reads as TGTGCCAGCAGTTACTCCCTATCCTACGAGCAGTACTTC.